This is a list of T cell receptor beta chains from one sample in a study of blood T cells in healthy people across ages. TCRdb passed the 5' RACE reads through MiXCR, listing each CDR3 protein once. This sample has some 1 million distinct CDR3 sequences, with under 55% found just once. The source material was blood. These receptor sequences come from a woman aged 55-69 years in good health. CDR3s include the opening cysteine and the closing phenylalanine or tryptophan. A D gene is named only where the DNA matches it firmly. Only part of the rows carry a size: once, few, many, or a class if the clone is expanded.

v_call	j_call	clone_size	d_call	cdr3_nt	cdr3_aa
TRBV6-6	TRBJ2-5	NA	NA	TGTGCCAGCAAGCCAGAGGGGGGTACAGAGCAGTACTTC	CASKPEGGTEQYF
TRBV5-5	TRBJ2-7	NA	NA	TGTGCCAGCAGCCCCCCCTACAATGAGCAGTACTTC	CASSPPYNEQYF
TRBV5-1	TRBJ1-1	NA	NA	TGCGCCAGCAGCAAAGCGTGGACGGATAACACTGAAGCTTTCTTT	CASSKAWTDNTEAFF
TRBV10-2	TRBJ2-7	few	TRBD1	TGCGCCAGCCACCCCCCGGGACAGGGGTCCTACGAGCAGTACTTC	CASHPPGQGSYEQYF
TRBV11-2	TRBJ2-5	NA	NA	TGTGCCAGCAGCTTGTTCAGATCCTCAGGGGAGACCCAGTACTTC	CASSLFRSSGETQYF
TRBV6-5	TRBJ2-2	NA	NA	TGTACCAGCAGCTGGACGGGGATGGCCGGGGAGCTGTTTTTT	CTSSWTGMAGELFF
TRBV20-1	TRBJ2-7	few	TRBD2	TGCAGTGCTTACGGGACTAGCGGGAGTGTCCCCGAGCAGTACTTC	CSAYGTSGSVPEQYF
TRBV19	TRBJ2-1	few	TRBD1	TGTGCCAGTAGTCCCGACAGGGCTGCCTACAATGAGCAGTTCTTC	CASSPDRAAYNEQFF
TRBV27	TRBJ2-1	NA	NA	TGTGCCAGCAGTTTCAGCGAGGCCTACAATGAGCAGTTCTTC	CASSFSEAYNEQFF
TRBV27	TRBJ2-5	NA	TRBD2	TGTGCCAGCAGTCTGACAGGACTAGCGGGAGGAGAGACCCAGTACTTC	CASSLTGLAGGETQYF
TRBV2	TRBJ2-5	few	TRBD2	TGTGCCAGCACGCTAGCGGGAGTAGAGACCCAGTACTTC	CASTLAGVETQYF